These 30 T cell receptor beta chains were sequenced from one sample in a study of blood T cell repertoires in COVID-19. Repertoires were generated with immunoSEQ multiplex PCR, while TCRdb's copy carries only in-frame clones and drops some. The sample has approximately 38,000 clones; around 88% are singletons. Sequenced material: peripheral blood. The source of these receptors is a woman aged 70-85 years with active COVID-19.

The chain has TRBV4-2 and TRBJ2-5, with 8 positions matching TRBD1. This CDR3 is built from 17 residues. The germline gives CDR1 LGHNA, CDR2 YNFKEQ. V lost 0 bases, J lost 3 bases, and 9 bases stayed unmatched. The CDR3 nucleotides read TGTGCCAGCAGCCAAGAAACGATAGGGACAGGCGAAGAGACCCAGTACTTC. Translating it yields CASSQETIGTGEETQYF.

The chain couples TRBV6-5 to TRBJ2-7; possibly TRBD1 for D (6 bases). Germline values: CDR1 MNHEY, CDR2 SVGAGI. V lost 6 bases and J 7 bases, leaving 22 bases between the germline ends. The CDR3 length is 15 residues. The DNA for the CDR3 is TGTGCCAGCAGCTGGAGCAGGGGCGAGGTCGCGGAGCAGTACTTC. This sequence encodes CASSWSRGEVAEQYF.

Written as DNA, the CDR3 is TGCGCCAGCAGCGTCAGCGGGAGCTCTGGAAACACCATATATTTT. Encoded protein: CASSVSGSSGNTIYF. The genes are TRBV5-1 and TRBJ1-3; no clear D gene. V dropped 4 bases and J dropped 0 bases, with 11 bases sitting between them. Per germline, CDR1 SGHRS and CDR2 YFSETQ. This CDR3 comprises 15 residues.

This clone was found a few times. The rearrangement joins TRBV10-3 to TRBJ2-2; 7 positions match TRBD1. The CDR3 runs to 15 residues. The germline gives CDR1 ENHRY, CDR2 SYGVKD. Trimming cost V 4 bases and J 5 bases; bases outside gene matches: 7. CDR3 DNA: TGTGCCATCAGTGGAGGGACAGTGACTACCGGGGAGCTGTTTTTT. It specifies CAISGGTVTTGELFF.

This chain joins TRBV7-9 and TRBJ2-4; 10 bases agree with TRBD2. J was trimmed by 7 bases and V by 6 bases; bases with no gene match: 6. Germline lookup yields CDR1 SEHNR and CDR2 FQNEAQ (reference sequence). The CDR3 is 14 residues long. The CDR3 region has the DNA TGTGCCAGCAGGCCGACTAGCGGGCGGAACATTCAGTACTTC. Protein: CASRPTSGRNIQYF. The complete variable domain, with remaining parts taken from reference TRBV7-9 and TRBJ2-4, reads DTGVSQNPRHKITKRGQNVTFRCDPISEHNRLYWYRQTLGQGPEFLTYFQNEAQLEKSRLLSDRFSAERPKGSFSTLEIQRTEQGDSAMYLCASRPTSGRNIQYFGAGTRLSVL.

This clone was found a few times. This chain joins TRBV6-2 or TRBV6-3 and TRBJ2-3; D gene unclear. The length of the CDR3 is 15 residues. Trimming removed 2 bases at V and 2 bases at J, with 11 bases between. The germline CDR1 and CDR2 sequences are MNHEY and SVGEGT. The DNA for the CDR3 is TGTGCCAGCAGTTACGTTGGGCTGTACACAGATACGCAGTATTTT. Translating it yields CASSYVGLYTDTQYF.

The J gene is TRBJ1-6, the V gene TRBV2; D perhaps matches TRBD1 (6 bases). The CDR3 length is 15 residues. CDR1 is SNHLY and CDR2 is FYNNEI in the germline V gene. Trimming removed 4 bases at V and 7 bases at J, with 14 bases between. CDR3 in DNA: TGTGCCAGCAGTGGGCAGGGGCTCCAGAATTCACCCCTCCACTTT. This sequence encodes CASSGQGLQNSPLHF.

This chain's CDR3 is CASSTPFAGTQYF. The CDR3 nucleotides read TGTGCCAGCAGCACGCCGTTCGCGGGTACGCAGTATTTT. The chain links TRBV11-2 to TRBJ2-3; D might be TRBD2 (5 bases). Per germline, CDR1 SGHAT and CDR2 FQNNGV. Trimming shortened V by 5 bases and J by 8 bases, and 14 bases separated the two germline ends. CDR3 length: 13 amino acids.

This clone was detected once. The V call is TRBV9, the J call TRBJ1-1, with 8 bases aligning to TRBD1. Trimming cost V 4 bases and J 1 base; bases outside gene matches: 3. Germline lookup yields CDR1 SGDLS and CDR2 YYNGEE. The length of the CDR3 is 14 residues. As DNA, the CDR3 is TGTGCCAGCAGCATTACAGGGGGGAACACTGAAGCTTTCTTT. Its translation is CASSITGGNTEAFF.

CDR3 coding DNA: TGTGCCAGCAGAAAAACTAGCGGGCCTAGCACAGATACGCAGTATTTT. Translated: CASRKTSGPSTDTQYF. The chain has TRBV2 and TRBJ2-3, with 9 positions matching TRBD2. Germline-derived CDR1 and CDR2 are SNHLY and FYNNEI. This CDR3 contains 16 residues. V lost 6 bases to trimming and J lost 0 bases; unmatched junction nucleotides: 7. The variable domain in full, with the rest retrieved from reference TRBV2 and TRBJ2-3, is EPEVTQTPSHQVTQMGQEVILRCVPISNHLYFYWYRQILGQKVEFLVSFYNNEISEKSEIFDDQFSVERPDGSNFTLKIRSTKLEDSAMYFCASRKTSGPSTDTQYFGPGTRLTVL.

The rearrangement links TRBV18 to TRBJ1-1; 7 bases map to TRBD1. CDR1 KGHSH and CDR2 LQKENI come from the germline V gene. V was clipped by 6 bases and J by 0 bases; unmatched bases: 1. The CDR3 length is 13 residues. The CDR3 DNA follows: TGTGCCAGCTCCCAGGGGGTGAACACTGAAGCTTTCTTT. Translation: CASSQGVNTEAFF.

The rearrangement joins TRBV21-1 to TRBJ2-7; the table's TRBD2 call for D was not verified on the DNA. TRBV21-1 is deemed a pseudogene. The CDR3 consists of 14 residues. The CDR3 is CASKPLRGAYEQYF. CDR3 DNA: TGTGCCAGCAAACCCCTCCGGGGGGCCTACGAGCAGTACTTC.

The chain is built from TRBV5-5 and TRBJ1-5; TRBD1 might be the D (5 bases). The germline V gene encodes CDR1 SGHKS and CDR2 YYEKEE (reference sequence). The CDR3 consists of 14 residues. With 0 bases removed from V and 2 bases from J, the gap between germline ends came to 6 bases. CDR3 loop: CASSLGRGNQPQHF. The DNA for the CDR3 is TGTGCCAGCAGCTTGGGCAGGGGCAATCAGCCCCAGCATTTT.

The chain employs TRBV18 and TRBJ2-3; tentative D call: TRBD1 (5 bases). The CDR3 length is 14 residues. The germline V gene has CDR1 KGHSH and CDR2 LQKENI. V gave up 3 bases and J gave up 1 base, with 8 bases separating them. The CDR3 DNA is TGTGCCAGCTCACCGACAGAAGGCACAGATACGCAGTATTTT. Amino acid sequence: CASSPTEGTDTQYF.

The V gene is TRBV2, the J gene TRBJ2-2, with D hard to call. Trimming shortened V by 2 bases and J by 8 bases, and 12 bases separated the two germline ends. The CDR3 sequence is 14 residues long. In germline, CDR1 is SNHLY, CDR2 FYNNEI. CDR3 amino acids: CASSEREVGGELFF. For the CDR3, the DNA is TGTGCCAGCAGTGAACGAGAGGTCGGGGGGGAGCTGTTTTTT.

Only a few counts were recorded for this clone. The genes are TRBV7-9 and TRBJ2-7, with D possibly TRBD1 on 5 matching bases. The V and J ends lost 3 bases and 7 bases respectively, with 10 bases between them. The CDR3 totals 12 residues. Germline V CDR1 and CDR2: SEHNR, FQNEAQ (reference sequence). The CDR3, as DNA: TGTGCCAGCAGCTTTGAGAGACAGGAGCAGTACTTC. This translates into CASSFERQEQYF.

The chain is built from TRBV30 and TRBJ1-2; D remains ambiguous. V was pared by 1 base and J by 0 bases, with 12 bases between. This CDR3 has 15 residues. Germline V gene lookup returns CDR1 GTSNPN and CDR2 SVGIG (reference sequence). CDR3 nucleotide sequence: TGTGCCTGGAGTGGGAGAAGGAAGACTAACTATGGCTACACCTTC. This gives the protein CAWSGRRKTNYGYTF. The variable domain in full, completed from reference TRBV30 and TRBJ1-2, reads SQTIHQWPATLVQPVGSPLSLECTVEGTSNPNLYWYRQAAGRGLQLLFYSVGIGQISSEVPQNLSASRPQDRQFILSSKKLLLSDSGFYLCAWSGRRKTNYGYTFGSGTRLTVV.

The CDR3: CASSLDISNQPQHF. The CDR3, as DNA: TGTGCCAGCAGCTTAGACATTAGCAATCAGCCCCAGCATTTT. The rearrangement uses TRBV7-2 and TRBJ1-5; D unclear. Germline CDR1 reads SGHTA; CDR2 reads FQGNSA. The length of the CDR3 is 14 residues. Trimming pared 1 base from V and 0 bases from J, leaving 4 bases between.

The chain is built from TRBV7-2 and TRBJ2-7; 9 bases fit TRBD2. The germline CDR1 and CDR2 sequences are SGHTA and FQGNSA. With V trimmed by 5 bases and J by 1 base, 6 bases remained unmatched. The CDR3 contains 15 residues. The CDR3 DNA sequence: TGTGCCAGCAGCGTTAGCGGGGGTAATTCCTACGAGCAGTACTTC. Its translation is CASSVSGGNSYEQYF. Filled out from reference TRBV7-2 and TRBJ2-7, the complete variable domain reads GAGVSQSPSNKVTEKGKDVELRCDPISGHTALYWYRQSLGQGLEFLIYFQGNSAPDKSGLPSDRFSAERTGGSVSTLTIQRTQQEDSAVYLCASSVSGGNSYEQYFGPGTRLTVT.

This rearrangement joins TRBV6-2 or TRBV6-3 to TRBJ2-7; 7 nucleotides align to TRBD1. This CDR3 has 13 residues. Germline CDR1 is MNHEY and CDR2 is SVGEGT. V shed 4 bases and J 3 bases; nucleotides not matched to a gene: 3. This CDR3 is CASSSTGVYEQYF. The CDR3 coding sequence is TGTGCCAGCAGTTCCACAGGGGTCTACGAGCAGTACTTC.

The rearrangement links TRBV18 to TRBJ1-2, with 7 nucleotides matching TRBD1. Germline V CDR1 and CDR2: KGHSH, LQKENI. This CDR3 is built from 15 residues. With 2 bases clipped from V and 5 bases from J, the junction kept 8 bases outside the gene matches. The CDR3 sequence: CASSPTGQEIYGYTF. The CDR3 DNA is TGTGCCAGCTCACCAACAGGACAGGAAATATATGGCTACACCTTC.

The chain uses TRBV28 and TRBJ2-2, with D maybe TRBD1 (5 bases). Germline assignment: CDR1 MDHEN and CDR2 SYDVKM. There are 14 residues in the CDR3. The V and J ends lost 4 bases and 4 bases respectively, with 10 bases between them. The CDR3 bases are TGTGCCAGCAGTTCGCAGGGCGGCACCGGGGAGCTGTTTTTT. It specifies CASSSQGGTGELFF.

The chain combines TRBV5-1 with TRBJ1-2; D remains unclear. Germline CDR1 and CDR2: SGHRS and YFSETQ. V was clipped by 7 bases and J by 1 base, with 14 bases between them. The CDR3 runs to 14 residues. The CDR3 spells CASRWENNNYGYTF. As DNA, the CDR3 is TGCGCCAGCCGGTGGGAGAATAATAACTATGGCTACACCTTC.

This sequence joins TRBV5-4 and TRBJ2-5; 8 nucleotides match TRBD1. Germline V gives CDR1 SGHNT, CDR2 YYREEE (reference sequence). Losses at the gene ends were 4 bases for V and 4 bases for J; bases not matched to a gene: 9. This CDR3 region has 15 residues. The CDR3 nucleotides are TGTGCCAGCAGCGTACGGCAGGGGGCGGGAGAGACCCAGTACTTC. It specifies CASSVRQGAGETQYF.

This chain joins TRBV9 and TRBJ2-5; possible D gene TRBD2, 6 bases. Germline CDR1 is SGDLS and CDR2 is YYNGEE. Trimming took off 0 bases at V and 3 bases at J, with 12 bases between the two ends. The length of the CDR3 is 15 residues. The CDR3 sequence is CASSVEGLGEETQYF. The CDR3 DNA sequence: TGTGCCAGCAGCGTAGAGGGACTCGGAGAAGAGACCCAGTACTTC.

J is TRBJ2-1 and V is TRBV19; D gene uncertain. The CDR3 is made up of 11 amino acids. The V gene lost 6 bases and the J gene lost 3 bases, with 3 bases spanning the gap. The germline gives CDR1 LNHDA, CDR2 SQIVND (reference sequence). As DNA, the CDR3 is TGTGCCAGTAGATACTACAATGAGCAGTTCTTC. This encodes CASRYYNEQFF.

The chain couples TRBV19 to TRBJ1-6, with 9 bases aligning to TRBD1. Germline CDR1 reads LNHDA; CDR2 reads SQIVND (reference sequence). The CDR3 is made up of 16 amino acids. V lost 5 bases to trimming and J lost 8 bases; unmatched junction nucleotides: 10. The CDR3: CASSSIGQGPDSPLHF. For the CDR3, the DNA is TGTGCCAGTAGTTCAATTGGACAGGGGCCCGATTCACCCCTCCACTTT.

This chain connects TRBV29-1 to TRBJ2-5, with D tentatively TRBD2 (7 bases). CDR3 length: 14 residues. The germline V gene has CDR1 SQVTM and CDR2 ANQGSEA. V was pared by 4 bases and J by 0 bases, with 12 bases between. Written as DNA, the CDR3 is TGCAGCGTTGTCGGCGGGGGCCACCAAGAGACCCAGTACTTC. It translates to CSVVGGGHQETQYF.

The chain combines TRBV19 with TRBJ1-1; D gene unclear. The V end lost 3 bases, the J end lost 7 bases, and 9 bases lay between the germline ends. The CDR3 has 12 residues. Germline CDR1 is LNHDA and CDR2 is SQIVND (reference sequence). CDR3 nucleotides: TGTGCCAGTAGTATCCCGGCGGGTGAAGCTTTCTTT. It specifies CASSIPAGEAFF.

This sequence joins TRBV5-1 and TRBJ2-1; 9 nucleotides match TRBD2. Germline assignment: CDR1 SGHRS and CDR2 YFSETQ. The J segment lost 7 bases and the V segment lost 0 bases, leaving 8 bases of the junction unmatched. The CDR3 extends over 16 amino acids. The DNA of the CDR3 is TGCGCCAGCAGCTTGGTGGCGGGGGGGCCTGGTAATGAGCAGTTCTTC. This translates into CASSLVAGGPGNEQFF.